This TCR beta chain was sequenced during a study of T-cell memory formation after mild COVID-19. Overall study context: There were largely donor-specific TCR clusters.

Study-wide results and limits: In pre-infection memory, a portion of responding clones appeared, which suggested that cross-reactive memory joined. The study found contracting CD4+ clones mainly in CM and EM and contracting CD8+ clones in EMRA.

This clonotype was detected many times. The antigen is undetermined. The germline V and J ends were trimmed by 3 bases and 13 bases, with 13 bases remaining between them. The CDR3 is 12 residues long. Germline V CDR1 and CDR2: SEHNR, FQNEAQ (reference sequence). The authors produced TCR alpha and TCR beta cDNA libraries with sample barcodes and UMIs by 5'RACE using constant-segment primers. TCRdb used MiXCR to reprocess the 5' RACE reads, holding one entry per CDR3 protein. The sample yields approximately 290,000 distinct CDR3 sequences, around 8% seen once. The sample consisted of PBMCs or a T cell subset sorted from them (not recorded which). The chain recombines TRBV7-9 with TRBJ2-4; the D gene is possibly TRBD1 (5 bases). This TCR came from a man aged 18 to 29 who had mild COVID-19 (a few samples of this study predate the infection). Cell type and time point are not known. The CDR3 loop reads CASSFDSYLQYF. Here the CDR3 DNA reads TGTGCCAGCAGCTTTGACAGCTACCTGCAGTACTTC. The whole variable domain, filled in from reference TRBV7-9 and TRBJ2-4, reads DTGVSQNPRHKITKRGQNVTFRCDPISEHNRLYWYRQTLGQGPEFLTYFQNEAQLEKSRLLSDRFSAERPKGSFSTLEIQRTEQGDSAMYLCASSFDSYLQYFGAGTRLSVL.